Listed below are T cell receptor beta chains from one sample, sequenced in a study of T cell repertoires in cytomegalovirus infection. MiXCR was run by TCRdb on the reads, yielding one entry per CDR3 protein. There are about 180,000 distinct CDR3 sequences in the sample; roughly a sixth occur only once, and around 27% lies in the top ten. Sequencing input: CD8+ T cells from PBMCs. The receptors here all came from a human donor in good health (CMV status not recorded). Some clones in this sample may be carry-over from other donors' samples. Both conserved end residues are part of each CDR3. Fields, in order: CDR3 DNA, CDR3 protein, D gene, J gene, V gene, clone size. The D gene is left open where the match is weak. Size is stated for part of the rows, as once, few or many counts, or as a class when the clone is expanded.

CDR3 DNA: TGCAGCGGAGGACAGGGACAAAATGAAAAACTGTTTTTT; CDR3 protein: CSGGQGQNEKLFF; D gene: TRBD1; J gene: TRBJ1-4; V gene: TRBV29-1; clone size: -
CDR3 DNA: TGTGCCAGCAGTTACGGGAACAGGGCTAGCAATCAGCCCCAGCATTTT; CDR3 protein: CASSYGNRASNQPQHF; D gene: -; J gene: TRBJ1-5; V gene: TRBV6-2/TRBV6-3; clone size: -
CDR3 DNA: TGCAGCGTTGGACAGGGGGCGCATCCTAACTATGGCTACACCTTC; CDR3 protein: CSVGQGAHPNYGYTF; D gene: TRBD1; J gene: TRBJ1-2; V gene: TRBV29-1; clone size: few
CDR3 DNA: TGTGCCAGCAGCTTCGGACTAGCGGGAGATCTAGATACGCAGTATTTT; CDR3 protein: CASSFGLAGDLDTQYF; D gene: TRBD2; J gene: TRBJ2-3; V gene: TRBV7-2; clone size: few
CDR3 DNA: TGTGCCAGCAGCTTCTCCCCGGACGCTAACTATGGCTACACCTTC; CDR3 protein: CASSFSPDANYGYTF; D gene: -; J gene: TRBJ1-2; V gene: TRBV7-9; clone size: -
CDR3 DNA: TGTGCCAGCAGCCCGCGGGGGCTTTCTGGCTACACCTTC; CDR3 protein: CASSPRGLSGYTF; D gene: -; J gene: TRBJ1-2; V gene: TRBV28; clone size: -
CDR3 DNA: TGCAGTGCTAGAGTCCAGGGGCGAACCTACGAGCAGTACTTC; CDR3 protein: CSARVQGRTYEQYF; D gene: -; J gene: TRBJ2-7; V gene: TRBV20-1; clone size: -
CDR3 DNA: TGTGCCAGCAGTTATGGGACTAGCGGGGCACGGGCCCAGTACTTC; CDR3 protein: CASSYGTSGARAQYF; D gene: TRBD2; J gene: TRBJ2-5; V gene: TRBV12-3/TRBV12-4; clone size: few
CDR3 DNA: TGTGCCAGCAGTTACCCCAGGACAGGGGGGACTGAAGCTTTCTTT; CDR3 protein: CASSYPRTGGTEAFF; D gene: TRBD1; J gene: TRBJ1-1; V gene: TRBV6-8; clone size: few
CDR3 DNA: TGTGCCATCAGTGAAGGAGGCGGGGGCAAATTTAGCACAGATACGCAGTATTTT; CDR3 protein: CAISEGGGGKFSTDTQYF; D gene: -; J gene: TRBJ2-3; V gene: TRBV10-3; clone size: few
CDR3 DNA: TGTGCCAGCAGCTTAGTAGGGACAGCATATGGCTACACCTTC; CDR3 protein: CASSLVGTAYGYTF; D gene: TRBD1; J gene: TRBJ1-2; V gene: TRBV7-9; clone size: few
CDR3 DNA: TGTGCCAGCAGCTTGGCCCTTCAGGGCAGCAACACTGAAGCTTTCTTT; CDR3 protein: CASSLALQGSNTEAFF; D gene: -; J gene: TRBJ1-1; V gene: TRBV5-6; clone size: -
CDR3 DNA: TGCACGTTCCACGCCAAGATAGGGAATGAGCAGTTCTTC; CDR3 protein: CTFHAKIGNEQFF; D gene: -; J gene: TRBJ2-1; V gene: TRBV29-1; clone size: -
CDR3 DNA: TGTGCCAGCAGTTTCCCGATTTCTAGCGGGGGTGATCAAGAGACCCAGTACTTC; CDR3 protein: CASSFPISSGGDQETQYF; D gene: TRBD2; J gene: TRBJ2-5; V gene: TRBV28; clone size: -
CDR3 DNA: TGTGCCAGCAGTTACCGAGGCGGGGGCAGGACGAACACTGAAGCTTTCTTT; CDR3 protein: CASSYRGGGRTNTEAFF; D gene: -; J gene: TRBJ1-1; V gene: TRBV6-2/TRBV6-3; clone size: few
CDR3 DNA: TGTGCCAGCAGCTCTACCACGGGGAAGAACTATGGCTACACCTTC; CDR3 protein: CASSSTTGKNYGYTF; D gene: -; J gene: TRBJ1-2; V gene: TRBV7-6; clone size: -
CDR3 DNA: TGTGCCAGCAGCTCAGGGTTTTCCGGGGCCAACGTCCTGACTTTC; CDR3 protein: CASSSGFSGANVLTF; D gene: -; J gene: TRBJ2-6; V gene: TRBV7-2; clone size: -
CDR3 DNA: TGTGCCAGCAGCCCTGGACAGGGTGAATCCTATAATTCACCCCTCCACTTT; CDR3 protein: CASSPGQGESYNSPLHF; D gene: TRBD1; J gene: TRBJ1-6; V gene: TRBV11-2; clone size: few
CDR3 DNA: TGCGCCAGCAGCCAAGTCGAACAGGGCGCACACTATGGCTACACCTTC; CDR3 protein: CASSQVEQGAHYGYTF; D gene: -; J gene: TRBJ1-2; V gene: TRBV4-3; clone size: -
CDR3 DNA: TGTGCCAGCAGTTTTGGCAGCACAGATACGCAGTATTTT; CDR3 protein: CASSFGSTDTQYF; D gene: -; J gene: TRBJ2-3; V gene: TRBV12-3/TRBV12-4; clone size: -
CDR3 DNA: TGTGCCAGCAGTTTAAATAGGGGGGTTGAAGCTTTCTTT; CDR3 protein: CASSLNRGVEAFF; D gene: -; J gene: TRBJ1-1; V gene: TRBV12-3/TRBV12-4; clone size: few
CDR3 DNA: TGTGCCAGCAGCCTAGGGGGGTACACCGGGGAGCTGTTTTTT; CDR3 protein: CASSLGGYTGELFF; D gene: -; J gene: TRBJ2-2; V gene: TRBV7-2; clone size: few
CDR3 DNA: TGTGCCAGCAGCTTTCTACGGGGGGGGACCGGGGAGCTGTTTTTT; CDR3 protein: CASSFLRGGTGELFF; D gene: TRBD2; J gene: TRBJ2-2; V gene: TRBV5-6; clone size: -
CDR3 DNA: TGTGCCAGCAGTTCTGGGAGGAGCATAACTAACTATGGCTACACCTTC; CDR3 protein: CASSSGRSITNYGYTF; D gene: -; J gene: TRBJ1-2; V gene: TRBV27; clone size: few
CDR3 DNA: TGTGCCAGCAGCTTAGTCGGGAGCTCCTACAATGAGCAGTTCTTC; CDR3 protein: CASSLVGSSYNEQFF; D gene: -; J gene: TRBJ2-1; V gene: TRBV7-9; clone size: -
CDR3 DNA: TGTGCCAGCAGCACACTACAGGGACCCTCTGGAAACACCATATATTTT; CDR3 protein: CASSTLQGPSGNTIYF; D gene: -; J gene: TRBJ1-3; V gene: TRBV7-9; clone size: -
CDR3 DNA: TGTGCCAGCACCCAACCGTGGAACACTGAAGCTTTCTTT; CDR3 protein: CASTQPWNTEAFF; D gene: -; J gene: TRBJ1-1; V gene: TRBV7-2; clone size: few
CDR3 DNA: TGTGCCAGCAGCGAAGGGGTCCCTCTATCCCACGAGCAGTACTTC; CDR3 protein: CASSEGVPLSHEQYF; D gene: -; J gene: TRBJ2-7; V gene: TRBV7-4; clone size: -
CDR3 DNA: TGTGCCAGCAGTTGGTTCGTTGGGACAGGGACGGGGGAGCAGTACTTC; CDR3 protein: CASSWFVGTGTGEQYF; D gene: TRBD1; J gene: TRBJ2-7; V gene: TRBV6-2/TRBV6-3; clone size: few
CDR3 DNA: TGCAGTGCTAGTGGGTTTCGGGAGAAACCCTACGAGCAGTACTTC; CDR3 protein: CSASGFREKPYEQYF; D gene: -; J gene: TRBJ2-7; V gene: TRBV20-1; clone size: -
CDR3 DNA: TGCGCCAGCAGCCAAGATTCGCGGGTCGAGCAGTTCTTC; CDR3 protein: CASSQDSRVEQFF; D gene: -; J gene: TRBJ2-1; V gene: TRBV4-3; clone size: -
CDR3 DNA: TGTGCCAGCACCGACCTGCGGCCCGATACGCAGTATTTT; CDR3 protein: CASTDLRPDTQYF; D gene: -; J gene: TRBJ2-3; V gene: TRBV9; clone size: once
CDR3 DNA: TGTGCCAGCGGGAGGGGGTCCACCGGGGAGCTGTTTTTT; CDR3 protein: CASGRGSTGELFF; D gene: -; J gene: TRBJ2-2; V gene: TRBV6-2/TRBV6-3; clone size: few
CDR3 DNA: TGTGCCAGCACTCTGACTCCAGCGAGCACAGATACGCAGTATTTT; CDR3 protein: CASTLTPASTDTQYF; D gene: -; J gene: TRBJ2-3; V gene: TRBV28; clone size: few
CDR3 DNA: TGTGCCAGCAGCGTACGGGACAGGGTCTATGAGCAGTTCTTC; CDR3 protein: CASSVRDRVYEQFF; D gene: TRBD1; J gene: TRBJ2-1; V gene: TRBV11-2; clone size: -
CDR3 DNA: TGTGCCAGCCTGTTGAACAGCGGCACAGATACGCAGTATTTT; CDR3 protein: CASLLNSGTDTQYF; D gene: -; J gene: TRBJ2-3; V gene: TRBV12-3/TRBV12-4; clone size: few
CDR3 DNA: TGTGCCATCAGTGAGCTTTGGACTAGCGGAGAGCAGTACTTC; CDR3 protein: CAISELWTSGEQYF; D gene: TRBD2; J gene: TRBJ2-7; V gene: TRBV10-3; clone size: few
CDR3 DNA: TGTGCCAGCAGCTTACCGATTCACTCGACAGGGGGCTTCAGCGGGGTGGGAGATACGCAGTATTTT; CDR3 protein: CASSLPIHSTGGFSGVGDTQYF; D gene: TRBD1; J gene: TRBJ2-3; V gene: TRBV7-2; clone size: few
CDR3 DNA: TGTGCCAGCACTCACAGGGACAGCAAAAACATTCAGTACTTC; CDR3 protein: CASTHRDSKNIQYF; D gene: TRBD1; J gene: TRBJ2-4; V gene: TRBV2; clone size: -
CDR3 DNA: TGTGCCAGCAACTTACAGGGATCCCAGCCCCAGCATTTT; CDR3 protein: CASNLQGSQPQHF; D gene: -; J gene: TRBJ1-5; V gene: TRBV19; clone size: -
CDR3 DNA: TGCAGTGCTAGTGGTTTGGGGGGCCAGGGAGGCTACACCTTC; CDR3 protein: CSASGLGGQGGYTF; D gene: -; J gene: TRBJ1-2; V gene: TRBV20-1; clone size: -
CDR3 DNA: TGTGCCAGCAGTCTCCACCCGGGACGGGGGGATACGCAGTATTTT; CDR3 protein: CASSLHPGRGDTQYF; D gene: -; J gene: TRBJ2-3; V gene: TRBV6-5; clone size: -
CDR3 DNA: TGTGCCAGCAGTTTTGGGACAGGGGACGGCTACACCTTC; CDR3 protein: CASSFGTGDGYTF; D gene: TRBD1; J gene: TRBJ1-2; V gene: TRBV28; clone size: -
CDR3 DNA: TGTGCCAGCAGTGCAGCCGGGACAGCGAATGAAAAACTGTTTTTT; CDR3 protein: CASSAAGTANEKLFF; D gene: TRBD1; J gene: TRBJ1-4; V gene: TRBV6-2/TRBV6-3; clone size: few
CDR3 DNA: TGTGCCAGCAGTTTACCAAATAACTATGGCTACACCTTC; CDR3 protein: CASSLPNNYGYTF; D gene: -; J gene: TRBJ1-2; V gene: TRBV28; clone size: -
CDR3 DNA: TGTGCCAGCAGTTTTCCGGGACAGGCATCCTACGAGCAGTACTTC; CDR3 protein: CASSFPGQASYEQYF; D gene: TRBD1; J gene: TRBJ2-7; V gene: TRBV6-5; clone size: few
CDR3 DNA: TGTGCCACCGGGCCGGGACAGGCATTCACAGATACGCAGTATTTT; CDR3 protein: CATGPGQAFTDTQYF; D gene: TRBD1; J gene: TRBJ2-3; V gene: TRBV15; clone size: -
CDR3 DNA: TGTGCCATCCCGGGACAGGGGAACTATGGCTACACCTTC; CDR3 protein: CAIPGQGNYGYTF; D gene: TRBD1; J gene: TRBJ1-2; V gene: TRBV28; clone size: few
CDR3 DNA: TGTGCCAGCAGCCCCGAGGGGGTCAAAAAACTGTTTTTT; CDR3 protein: CASSPEGVKKLFF; D gene: -; J gene: TRBJ1-4; V gene: TRBV7-9; clone size: few
CDR3 DNA: TGTGCCAGCAGTCCAGGGCCAGACAGGATATTC; CDR3 protein: CASSPGPDRIF; D gene: -; J gene: TRBJ1-2; V gene: TRBV12-3/TRBV12-4; clone size: -
CDR3 DNA: TGTGCCAGCAGCTTAGATTCCAGGGAAGCTTTCTTT; CDR3 protein: CASSLDSREAFF; D gene: -; J gene: TRBJ1-1; V gene: TRBV7-2; clone size: many
CDR3 DNA: TGCAGTGCTAGAGCCCCCGCGAGCTCCTACGAGCAGTACTTC; CDR3 protein: CSARAPASSYEQYF; D gene: -; J gene: TRBJ2-7; V gene: TRBV20-1; clone size: -
CDR3 DNA: TGTGCCAGCAGCCCGGACCCCCTCGAATTTAACGCGAACACTGAAGCTTTCTTT; CDR3 protein: CASSPDPLEFNANTEAFF; D gene: -; J gene: TRBJ1-1; V gene: TRBV7-6; clone size: -
CDR3 DNA: TGTGCCAGCACCCTACAGGGGAACACTGAAGCTTTCTTT; CDR3 protein: CASTLQGNTEAFF; D gene: -; J gene: TRBJ1-1; V gene: TRBV12-3/TRBV12-4; clone size: few
CDR3 DNA: TGTGCCAGCAGCCAAGGGGAATGGAGCTACAATGAGCAGTTCTTC; CDR3 protein: CASSQGEWSYNEQFF; D gene: -; J gene: TRBJ2-1; V gene: TRBV6-2/TRBV6-3; clone size: -
CDR3 DNA: TGTGCCAGCAGTGATTCCCCCGGGACAGGGTCCACTGAAGCTTTCTTT; CDR3 protein: CASSDSPGTGSTEAFF; D gene: TRBD1; J gene: TRBJ1-1; V gene: TRBV25-1; clone size: few
CDR3 DNA: TGTGCTAGTGCCCTCTTAGGACAGGGCTGGAGAGAGACCCAGTACTTC; CDR3 protein: CASALLGQGWRETQYF; D gene: TRBD1; J gene: TRBJ2-5; V gene: TRBV12-5; clone size: few
CDR3 DNA: TGTGCCAGCAGCGGACCCGGGACACCGACCTACGAGCAGTACTTC; CDR3 protein: CASSGPGTPTYEQYF; D gene: -; J gene: TRBJ2-7; V gene: TRBV7-9; clone size: few
CDR3 DNA: TGCAGCGTTGAAGCCCATATGACAGCCTTCTCCTACAATGAGCAGTTCTTC; CDR3 protein: CSVEAHMTAFSYNEQFF; D gene: -; J gene: TRBJ2-1; V gene: TRBV29-1; clone size: -